Sequencing of this TCR beta chain was carried out in a study of blood T cell repertoires in COVID-19. Study-level background: PBMCs, B-cell-depleted T cells, or T cells provided the cDNA or gDNA that made up the material.

Only one count was recorded for this clone. Measured with immunoSEQ multiplex PCR; TCRdb has only the in-frame clones, and not every one. The table shows 150,000 or so clones, with around 89% occurring only once. Germline loops: CDR1 LNHDA, CDR2 SQIVND (reference sequence). The CDR3 sequence is 15 residues long. Trimming took 5 bases from V and 6 from J, leaving 14 bases between them. The chain links TRBV19 to TRBJ1-6, with no clear D. The sequence came from a man aged 60-69 years with active or convalescent COVID-19. The sample taken for sequencing was peripheral blood. The CDR3 region is CASSLWREANSPLHF. The CDR3 nucleotides are TGTGCCAGTAGTCTGTGGAGGGAAGCTAATTCACCCCTCCACTTT.